The 11 T cell receptor beta chains below were found in one sample sequenced in a study of OX40 agonist ivuxolimab in advanced cancers. Libraries were prepared by immunoSEQ multiplex PCR; TCRdb keeps only in-frame clonotypes and omits some of them. The sample includes nearly 80,000 clones, approximately 85% seen only once; the top ten take over 3%. The sample in question was CD4+ or CD8+ T cells sorted from blood, obtained in a trial of the OX40 agonist ivuxolimab. These TCRs come from an adult with an advanced solid tumor such as melanoma, head and neck, liver or kidney cancer.

The V call is TRBV28, the J call TRBJ1-4, with TRBD1 identical over 8 bases. After removal of 2 bases from V and 8 bases from J, the junction contained 7 bases not matched to a gene. The CDR3 extends over 15 amino acids. Germline assignment: CDR1 MDHEN and CDR2 SYDVKM. CDR3 in DNA: TGTGCCAGCAGTTTAGGGCAGGGGGCTGGCGAAAAACTGTTTTTT. Translation: CASSLGQGAGEKLFF.

This chain uses TRBV7-3 with TRBJ2-1, with 9 nucleotides matching TRBD2. V trimming: 6 bases; J trimming: 10 bases; junction bases outside the gene matches: 7. In germline, CDR1 is SGHTA, CDR2 FQGTGA. The CDR3 extends over 13 amino acids. DNA for the CDR3: TGTGCCAGCAGAGCGGGAGGTGGTGAGGAGCAGTTCTTC. The encoded protein is CASRAGGGEEQFF.

The chain is built from TRBV9 and TRBJ2-2; D is unclear. The germline V gene encodes CDR1 SGDLS and CDR2 YYNGEE. The CDR3 loop spans 11 amino acids. With 2 bases removed from V and 7 bases from J, the gap between germline ends came to 3 bases. CDR3 in DNA: TGTGCCAGCAGCGTGGGCGGGGAGCTGTTTTTT. Its protein product is CASSVGGELFF.

The chain joins TRBV4-1 to TRBJ2-3; 9 positions match TRBD2. Germline V gives CDR1 MGHRA, CDR2 YSYEKL. This CDR3 spans 16 amino acids. J gave up 7 bases and V 2 bases, and 10 bases lay outside the gene matches. The CDR3 region is CASSQSELAGVHTQYF. In DNA form, the CDR3 reads TGCGCCAGCAGCCAAAGCGAATTAGCGGGGGTACATACGCAGTATTTT.

The J gene is TRBJ2-5, the V gene TRBV18; possible D gene TRBD1, 6 bases. The tail of the sequence fits TRBJ2-7 better, so the J call may be wrong. CDR3 length equals 15 residues. CDR1 is KGHSH and CDR2 is LQKENI in the germline V gene. CDR3 nucleotide sequence: TGTGCCAGCTCACCAGGGGACACCCGATCCTACGAGCAGTACTTC. It yields the protein CASSPGDTRSYEQYF.

The chain links TRBV21-1 to TRBJ2-3; TRBD1 was called by the table and not checked on the DNA. TRBV21-1 is marked as a pseudogene. The CDR3 totals 16 residues. The chain's CDR3 is CASSSGQAPGTDTQYF. The DNA of the CDR3 is TGTGCCAGCAGCAGCGGACAGGCCCCTGGCACAGATACGCAGTATTTT.

This sequence joins TRBV5-1 and TRBJ2-3; 8 bases are shared with TRBD2. Germline CDR1 and CDR2: SGHRS and YFSETQ. V was clipped by 1 base and J by 0 bases; unmatched bases: 10. This CDR3 comprises 18 residues. The CDR3 region is CASSLTWGAGDSTDTQYF. In DNA form, the CDR3 reads TGCGCCAGCAGCTTGACATGGGGAGCGGGAGATAGCACAGATACGCAGTATTTT.

V usage is TRBV28 and J usage is TRBJ1-5; D not certain. The CDR3 has 17 amino acids. The germline gives CDR1 MDHEN, CDR2 SYDVKM. Trimming took 5 bases from V and 2 from J, leaving 19 bases between them. The DNA for the CDR3 is TGTGCCAGCAGTCCACGGGGAGGGTGGGATGGCAATCAGCCCCAGCATTTT. This sequence encodes CASSPRGGWDGNQPQHF.

The chain couples TRBV5-1 to TRBJ1-3, with D uncertain. Germline CDR1 reads SGHRS; CDR2 reads YFSETQ. Trimming pared 4 bases from V and 2 bases from J, leaving 13 bases between. CDR3 length: 15 residues. CDR3 nucleotides: TGCGCCAGCAGCATGAGTGGGGATACTGGAAACACCATATATTTT. It codes for CASSMSGDTGNTIYF.

This chain connects TRBV28 to TRBJ1-2, with unresolved D. Germline V gene data show CDR1 as MDHEN and CDR2 as SYDVKM. This CDR3 is built from 14 residues. The ends were cut back, 4 bases at V and 4 bases at J, with 13 bases in the middle. CDR3 nucleotides: TGTGCCAGCAGTTCTCAAGGCGATCTCTATGGCTACACCTTC. Translated: CASSSQGDLYGYTF.

This chain links TRBV6-5 with TRBJ2-7, with no clear D. Germline V lookup: CDR1 MNHEY, CDR2 SVGAGI. Trimming cost V 6 bases and J 1 base, with 10 bases left between them. The CDR3 loop spans 13 amino acids. In nucleotides, the CDR3 is TGTGCCAGCAGATCCGACATGTCCTACGAGCAGTACTTC. This sequence encodes CASRSDMSYEQYF.